This T cell receptor (beta chain) was sequenced for a study of shared clonotypes between healthy human individuals (dated by TCRdb to the early 2020s). Describing the broader study: The cohort comprised a couple of women and a few men aged 18 to 49 years. Leukapheresis yielded between about 0.9 and 8.9 billion PBMCs per donor. Libraries were prepared and TCR repertoires were sequenced by different laboratories using diverse techniques, in order to increase sequencing depth and limit assay-specific biases. Blood TCR repertoires of five healthy adults were deeply sequenced to estimate repertoire size and the extent of clonotype sharing between individuals. For each donor, CD4 naive and CD4 memory were each given three plates, CD8 naive was given two plates, and CD8 memory was given one plate.

The donors were healthy, HIV-negative adults with no recently reported acute infections or vaccinations. Every donor was a Caucasian adult living in Nashville, Tennessee, USA. Magnetic negative selection was used to enrich CD4+ T cells, after which naive cells were positively selected on CD45RA and the negative fraction became the memory subset. Blood was obtained by leukapheresis, after which PBMCs were separated by Ficoll-Histopaque density gradient centrifugation and cryopreserved in liquid nitrogen vapor phase. Analytical flow cytometry was used to check the purity and quantity of every magnetically sorted T cell population. Genomic DNA was isolated from each sorted fraction and quantified by UV absorbance on a Nanodrop 2000c. Using the deep immunoSEQ assay, multiplex PCR amplified TCR CDR3 regions from genomic DNA. Genomic DNA extracted from each cell subset was distributed evenly over all wells of several immunoSEQ 96-well plates, and each plate served as one replicate. For sorted subsets, each replicate PCR was loaded with 200 ng genomic DNA, equivalent to 30,000 or so T cell genomes. The purified libraries were quantified using a Qubit 3.0 fluorometer, sized with a Bioanalyzer 2100, and then quantified again using the KAPA Library Quantification kit. A separate single-read 150-cycle Illumina NextSeq 550 flow cell was used to sequence each immunoSEQ 96-well plate. In the original analysis: Because only junctional sequences without quality scores were contained in the immunoSEQ output, filtering matching that applied to full-length reads could not be performed. Sequences were annotated with PyIR, a Python wrapper for IgBLAST v1.9, and V/J genes and CDR3 were assigned using IMGT germline references. Reads were removed for weak V/J assignments (E-value above 1e-6), missing CDR3, stop codons, out-of-frame junctions, or ambiguous translated residues. V3J clonotypes were defined as sequences sharing the same inferred V gene, J gene, and CDR3 amino acid sequence. Percentage overlap between repertoires was calculated by dividing the number of shared unique clonotypes by the size of the smaller repertoire. RTK rarefaction, the Chao1 estimator, and Recon v2.1 estimates of unobserved clonotypes were used to assess repertoire richness. For all TCRbeta clonotypes obtained by the gDNA method from four donors, generation probabilities were computed with OLGA. Not all clones reach the TCRdb copy of this immuneACCESS table, which keeps in-frame sequences only. Checked studies attribute under half of the gap to unresolved V genes and leave the rest unexplained. That table gives V, J and clone size, and the DNA gave D and trimming. This sample is represented by over a million clones; about 77% of them were singletons. Of the sample, over 1.3% falls within the top ten clones.

Turning to this clone: Its target antigen remains unknown. Qualities for individual bases were not recorded, and no much larger clone is one base off.

General findings and caveats noted by the study authors: Compared with non-shared clonotypes, clonotypes shared by all four sorted-subset donors had higher generation probabilities. Across a few donors, approximately 5% of naive CD4, around 3.5% of naive CD8, under 2.5% of memory CD4, and roughly 0.41% of memory CD8 clonotypes were shared. Rarefaction of sorted-subset datasets indicated incomplete sequencing despite the large sequencing depth. Naive subsets generally had larger estimated clonotype richness than memory subsets. Because the study included a small number of donors, the genetic and exposure-history diversity represented was limited. Sampling was restricted to blood, and TCR repertoires in tissues likely differ from the TCR repertoires found in blood. Pairwise subsampling indicated that sequencing depth was expected to affect the degree of clonotype sharing among donors.

The CDR3, cysteine through phenylalanine, is 14 amino acids long. Only CDR3 DNA is held: 42 bases, read in frame from base 1. CDR1 and CDR2 are read off the germline V gene as SNHLY and FYNNEI. The junction shows trimming of 8 bases on V and 5 bases on J, and the gene matches do not reach 9 bases of it. The sequencing sample was made of memory CD4+ T cells sorted from blood. The sample's cell subset or site, from its label and the paper: CD45RA-negative fraction. The chain was built from TRBV2 and TRBJ2-5; 9 nucleotides in the junction match TRBD2. This TCR was sampled from a man in his late teens or twenties in good health. The CDR3 reads CASAGGFKYETQYF. The nucleotide sequence reads as follows: TGTGCCAGCGCGGGGGGGTTCAAATACGAGACCCAGTACTTC.